Described below is a single T cell receptor beta chain sequence and its context. The data originate from a study of blood T cell repertoires in COVID-19. Profiled with immunoSEQ multiplex PCR; TCRdb holds only in-frame clones, not every one. The sample carries some 190,000 clones, about three quarters recorded once. The sample was peripheral blood. This clonotype was obtained from a woman in her 50s with active or convalescent COVID-19.

CDR3 loop: CAIRAQETQYF. The CDR3 DNA reads TGTGCCATCAGGGCACAAGAGACCCAGTACTTC. The chain couples TRBV10-3 to TRBJ2-5, with unresolved D. Germline values: CDR1 ENHRY, CDR2 SYGVKD. The CDR3 has 11 residues. Trimming stripped 6 bases from V and 2 bases from J, with 4 bases between.